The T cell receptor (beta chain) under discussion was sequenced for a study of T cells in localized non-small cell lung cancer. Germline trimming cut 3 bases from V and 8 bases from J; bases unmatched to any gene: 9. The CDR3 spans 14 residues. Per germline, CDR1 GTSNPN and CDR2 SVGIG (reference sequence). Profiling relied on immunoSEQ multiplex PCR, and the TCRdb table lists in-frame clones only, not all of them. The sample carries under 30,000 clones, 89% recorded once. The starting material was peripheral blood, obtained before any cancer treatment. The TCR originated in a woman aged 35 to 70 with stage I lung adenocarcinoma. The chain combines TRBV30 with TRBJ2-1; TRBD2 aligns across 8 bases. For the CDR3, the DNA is TGTGCCTGGAGCCCGACGGGGGGGCTTCATGAGCAGTTCTTC. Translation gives CAWSPTGGLHEQFF.